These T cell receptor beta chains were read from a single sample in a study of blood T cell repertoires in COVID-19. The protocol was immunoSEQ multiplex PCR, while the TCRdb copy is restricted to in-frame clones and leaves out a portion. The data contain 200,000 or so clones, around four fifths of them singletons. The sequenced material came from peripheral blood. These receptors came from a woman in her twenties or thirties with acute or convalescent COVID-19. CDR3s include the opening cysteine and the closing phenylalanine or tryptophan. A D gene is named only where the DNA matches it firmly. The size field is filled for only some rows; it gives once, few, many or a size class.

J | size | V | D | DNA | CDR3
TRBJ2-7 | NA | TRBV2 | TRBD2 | TGTGCCAGCACAAACCCTGGGGGTCTAGCGGTAGGAAAAGCCTACGAGCAGTACTTC | CASTNPGGLAVGKAYEQYF
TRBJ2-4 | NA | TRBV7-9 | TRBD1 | TGTGCCAGCAGCTTGGAAGGACAGGGGGGTCAGTACTTC | CASSLEGQGGQYF
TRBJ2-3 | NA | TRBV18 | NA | TGTGCCAGCTCACCATTGCGGGCCGCTGGCACAGATACGCAGTATTTT | CASSPLRAAGTDTQYF
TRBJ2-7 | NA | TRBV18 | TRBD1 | TGTGCCAGCTCACCCCGGGACAGGGATGAGCAGTACTTC | CASSPRDRDEQYF
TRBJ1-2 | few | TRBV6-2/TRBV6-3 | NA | TGTGCCAGCAGTTTGGCCGATGGCTACACCTTC | CASSLADGYTF
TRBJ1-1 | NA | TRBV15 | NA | TGTGCCACCAGCAGAGATCAGGCCCTGAACACTGAAGCTTTCTTT | CATSRDQALNTEAFF
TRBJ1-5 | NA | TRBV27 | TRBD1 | TGTGCCAGCAGGGGACAGGAAGAAGGAACCCAGCATTTT | CASRGQEEGTQHF
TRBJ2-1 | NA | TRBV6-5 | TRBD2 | TGTGCCAGCAGCTATGGGACTAGCGGGTACAATGAGCAGTTCTTC | CASSYGTSGYNEQFF
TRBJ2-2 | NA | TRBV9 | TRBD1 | TGTGCCAGCAGCGTAAGTTGGACAGGCCAGATCGCGAACACCGGGGAGCTGTTTTTT | CASSVSWTGQIANTGELFF
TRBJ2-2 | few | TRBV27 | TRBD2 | TGTGCCAGCAGGCCCGGACTAGCGGGGGGCCCGAACACCGGGGAGCTGTTTTTT | CASRPGLAGGPNTGELFF
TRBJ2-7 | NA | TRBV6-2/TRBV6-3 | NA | TGTGCCAGCAGTCCACGGGACATCATATACGAGCAGTACTTC | CASSPRDIIYEQYF
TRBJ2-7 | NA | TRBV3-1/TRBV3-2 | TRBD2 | TGTGCCAGCAGCCCCGGACTAGCGGGACGCCCTGCCTACGAGCAGTACTTC | CASSPGLAGRPAYEQYF
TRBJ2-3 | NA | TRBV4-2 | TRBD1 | TGTGCCAGCAGCCAAGAATGGCTTGCCAGGACAGGGGGAGCAGATACGCAGTATTTT | CASSQEWLARTGGADTQYF
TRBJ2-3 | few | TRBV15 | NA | TGTGCCACCAGCGCCGGGCGGGGAGCTTTTTTT | CATSAGRGAFF
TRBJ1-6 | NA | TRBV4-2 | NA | TGTGCCAGCAGCCCGTCTTTTGCAGGGTCACGCTCCTATAATTCACCCCTCCACTTT | CASSPSFAGSRSYNSPLHF
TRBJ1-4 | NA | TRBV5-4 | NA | TGTGCCAGCAGCTTCTCAGGGGTAAGGGGTGAAAAACTGTTTTTT | CASSFSGVRGEKLFF
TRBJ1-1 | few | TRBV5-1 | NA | TGCGCCAGCAGCTCACAGGGTGGGGGCACTGAAGCTTTCTTT | CASSSQGGGTEAFF
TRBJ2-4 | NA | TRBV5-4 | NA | TGTGCCAGCAGCTTGGAAGGTAGCGACCGCCAAAATCTCTTC | CASSLEGSDRQNLF
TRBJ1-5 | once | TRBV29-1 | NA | TGCAGCGTTGAAACTGACCCAGGTCAGCCCCAGCATTTT | CSVETDPGQPQHF
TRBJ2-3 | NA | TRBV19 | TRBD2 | TGTGCCAGCAGGACTAGCATCCCAGATACGCAGTATTTT | CASRTSIPDTQYF
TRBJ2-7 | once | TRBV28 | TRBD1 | TGTGCCAGCAGGGGACAGACCTACGAGCAGTACTTC | CASRGQTYEQYF
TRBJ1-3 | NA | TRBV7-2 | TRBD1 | TGTGCCAGCAGCTTGGACAGGGGGCGATCTGGAAACACCATATATTTT | CASSLDRGRSGNTIYF
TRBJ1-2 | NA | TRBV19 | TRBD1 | TGTGCCAGTAGTGCCTTTACCGGGACAGACTATGGCTACACCTTC | CASSAFTGTDYGYTF
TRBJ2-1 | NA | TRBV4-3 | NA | TGCGCCAGCAGCCAAGGGCGAGCGGTACATAATGAGCAGTTCTTC | CASSQGRAVHNEQFF
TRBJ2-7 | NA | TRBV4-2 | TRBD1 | TGTGCCAGCAGCCAAGACGGGACAGGGGCCTACGAGCAGTACTTC | CASSQDGTGAYEQYF
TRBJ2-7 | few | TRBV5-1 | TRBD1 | TGCGCCAGCAGAGCCGGGACAGGTCCCTACGAGCAGTACTTC | CASRAGTGPYEQYF
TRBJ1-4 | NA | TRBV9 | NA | TGTGCCAGCAGCGTAGGGACAGCCCTTCCAAATGAAAAACTGTTTTTT | CASSVGTALPNEKLFF
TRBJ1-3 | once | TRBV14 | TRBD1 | TGTGCCAGCAGCCGGGACAGCGCTGGAAACACCATATATTTT | CASSRDSAGNTIYF
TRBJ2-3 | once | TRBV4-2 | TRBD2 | TGTGCCAGCAGCCAAGTGAGAGCGGGAGGGTTCACAGATACGCAGTATTTT | CASSQVRAGGFTDTQYF
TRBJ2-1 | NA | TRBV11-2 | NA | TGTGCCAGCAGCTTATTAACCGGCTACAATGAGCAGTTCTTC | CASSLLTGYNEQFF
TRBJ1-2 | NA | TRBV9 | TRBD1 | TGTGCCAGCAGCCCCGGGGACAGGGGGACGGGAGGCTACACCTTC | CASSPGDRGTGGYTF
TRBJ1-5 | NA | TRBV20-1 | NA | TGCAGTGCTAGTTTCCGGGCAGGGGGCAATCAGCCCCAGCATTTT | CSASFRAGGNQPQHF
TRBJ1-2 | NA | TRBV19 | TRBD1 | TGTGCCAGTAATACGTTCGTGGGGAGCACAGGGGAAGTTGGCTACACCTTC | CASNTFVGSTGEVGYTF
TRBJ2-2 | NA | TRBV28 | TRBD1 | TGTGCCAGCAGTCCGGGACAGCTCACCGGGGAGCTGTTTTTT | CASSPGQLTGELFF
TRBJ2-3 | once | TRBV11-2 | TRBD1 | TGTGCCAGCAGCTCGTACAGGGGGCCTGACACAGATACGCAGTATTTT | CASSSYRGPDTDTQYF
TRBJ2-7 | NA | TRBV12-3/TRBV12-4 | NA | TGTGCCAGCAGCCGCGGGGCCGACTACGAGCAGTACTTC | CASSRGADYEQYF
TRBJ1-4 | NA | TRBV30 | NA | TGTGCCTGGAGGGGCCGAGACACAAATGAAAAACTGTTTTTT | CAWRGRDTNEKLFF
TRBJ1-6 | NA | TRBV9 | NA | TGTGCCAGCAGCGTAGGAAGCTCACCCCTCCACTTT | CASSVGSSPLHF
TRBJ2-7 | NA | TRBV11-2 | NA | TGTGCCAGCAGCCCCGACAGTGCCTTCTCCTACGAGCAGTACTTC | CASSPDSAFSYEQYF
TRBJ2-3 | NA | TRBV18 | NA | TGTGCCAGCTCACGAGGCACAGATACGCAGTATTTT | CASSRGTDTQYF
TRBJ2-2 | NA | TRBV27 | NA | TGTGCCAGCAGTTTGCAGGGATTCGCGAACACCGGGGAGCTGTTTTTT | CASSLQGFANTGELFF
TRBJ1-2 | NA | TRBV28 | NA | TGTGCCAGCAGTTTAGTGGAGGGTCTTGGCTACACCTTC | CASSLVEGLGYTF
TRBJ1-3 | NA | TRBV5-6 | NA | TGTGCCAGCAGCTTGCGGGGCACCATATATTTT | CASSLRGTIYF
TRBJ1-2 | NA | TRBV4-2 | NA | TGTGCCAGCAGCCGCTCAGGTTTCGGCTACACCTTC | CASSRSGFGYTF
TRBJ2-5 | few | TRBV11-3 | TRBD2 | TGTGCCAGCAGCGTTAGCGGGAGGGAAGAGACCCAGTACTTC | CASSVSGREETQYF
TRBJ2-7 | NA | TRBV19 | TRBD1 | TGTGCCAGTAGTATAGCGACAGGGGGCTACGAGCAGTACTTC | CASSIATGGYEQYF
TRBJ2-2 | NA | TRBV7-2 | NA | TGTGCCAGCAGCATCCTAGCTAGCGCGGCCGGGGAGCTGTTTTTT | CASSILASAAGELFF
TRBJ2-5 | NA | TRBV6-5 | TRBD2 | TGTGCCAGCACTCAACGGGGGGCCCAGTACTTC | CASTQRGAQYF
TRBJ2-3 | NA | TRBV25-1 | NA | TGTGCCAGCAGTGAACTTTTTCTCTCAGGAGATACGCAGTATTTT | CASSELFLSGDTQYF
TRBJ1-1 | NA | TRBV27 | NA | TGTGCCAGCAGTTTCTCTTCAGGCGTTCGAAGCACTGAAGCTTTCTTT | CASSFSSGVRSTEAFF
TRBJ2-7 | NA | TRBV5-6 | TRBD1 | TGTGCCAGCAGACAGGGGGTGAGCTCCTACGAGCAGTACTTC | CASRQGVSSYEQYF
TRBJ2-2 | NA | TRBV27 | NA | TGTGCCAGCAGTTTCGCCCGGGGGGGGGAGCTGTTTTTT | CASSFARGGELFF
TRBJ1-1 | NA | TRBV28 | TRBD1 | TGTGCCAGCAGTTCGTGGACAGGGCGAATGAACACTGAAGCTTTCTTT | CASSSWTGRMNTEAFF
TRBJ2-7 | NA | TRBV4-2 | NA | TGTGCCAGCAGCCAAGCCTCAGCGGCTCGAGGGTACGAGCAGTACTTC | CASSQASAARGYEQYF
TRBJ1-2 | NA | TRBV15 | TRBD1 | TGTGCCACCAGTAGGACCCGGGACAGGCTCTATGGCTACACCTTC | CATSRTRDRLYGYTF
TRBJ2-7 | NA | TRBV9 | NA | TGTGCCAGCAGCGTAGGAGACTACGAGCAGTACTTC | CASSVGDYEQYF
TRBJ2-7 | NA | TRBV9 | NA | TGTGCCAGCAGCGTAGGTGTGGGGGGGCCCTCCTACGAGCAGTACTTC | CASSVGVGGPSYEQYF